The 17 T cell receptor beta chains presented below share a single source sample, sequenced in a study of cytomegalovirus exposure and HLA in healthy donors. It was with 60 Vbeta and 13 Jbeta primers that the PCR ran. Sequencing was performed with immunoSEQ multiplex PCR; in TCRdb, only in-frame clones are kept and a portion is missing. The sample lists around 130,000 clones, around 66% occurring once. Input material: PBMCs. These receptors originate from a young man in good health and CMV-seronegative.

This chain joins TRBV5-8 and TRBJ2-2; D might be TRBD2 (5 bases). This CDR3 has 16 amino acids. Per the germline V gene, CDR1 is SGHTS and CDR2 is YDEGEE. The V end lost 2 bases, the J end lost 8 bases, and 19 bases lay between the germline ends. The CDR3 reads CASSFLGLSPTGELFF. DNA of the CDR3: TGTGCCAGCAGCTTTCTCGGACTTTCACCCACTGGGGAGCTGTTTTTT.

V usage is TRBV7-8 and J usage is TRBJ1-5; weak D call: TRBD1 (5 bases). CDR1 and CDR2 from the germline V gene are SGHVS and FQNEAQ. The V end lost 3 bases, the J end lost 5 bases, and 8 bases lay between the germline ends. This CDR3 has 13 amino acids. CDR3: CASSFWGDQPQHF. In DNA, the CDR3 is TGTGCCAGCAGCTTTTGGGGGGATCAGCCCCAGCATTTT.

The DNA for the CDR3 is TGTGCCAGCAGTGAAACCCTAGCGGATGGGGGGACAGATACGCAGTATTTT. This sequence encodes CASSETLADGGTDTQYF. V usage is TRBV6-1 and J usage is TRBJ2-3; 7 nucleotides agree with TRBD2. Trimming removed 2 bases from V and 3 bases from J; junction bases left unmatched: 11. The CDR3 is 17 residues long. Germline lookup yields CDR1 MNHNS and CDR2 SASEGT.

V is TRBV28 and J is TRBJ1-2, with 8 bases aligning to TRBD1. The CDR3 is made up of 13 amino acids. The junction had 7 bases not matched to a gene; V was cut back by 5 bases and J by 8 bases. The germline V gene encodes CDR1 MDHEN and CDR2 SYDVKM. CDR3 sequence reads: CASSPQGASGYTF. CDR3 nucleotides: TGTGCCAGCAGTCCGCAGGGGGCGTCAGGCTACACCTTC.

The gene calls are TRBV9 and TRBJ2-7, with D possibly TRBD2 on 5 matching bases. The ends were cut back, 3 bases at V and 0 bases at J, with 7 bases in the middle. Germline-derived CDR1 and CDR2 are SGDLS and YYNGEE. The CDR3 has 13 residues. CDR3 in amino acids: CASSGGSSYEQYF. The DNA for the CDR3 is TGTGCCAGCAGCGGCGGGTCCTCCTACGAGCAGTACTTC.

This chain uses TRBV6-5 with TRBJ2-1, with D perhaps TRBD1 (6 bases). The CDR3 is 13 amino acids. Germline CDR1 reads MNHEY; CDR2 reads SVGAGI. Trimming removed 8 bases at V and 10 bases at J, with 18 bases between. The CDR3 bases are TGTGCCAGCCGAAACTCCGGGACACCCGAGCAGTTCTTC. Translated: CASRNSGTPEQFF.

The CDR3 nucleotides read TGTGCCAGCAGCGCCCGTGGAGATCAGCCCCAGCATTTT. This sequence encodes CASSARGDQPQHF. This chain joins TRBV9 and TRBJ1-5, with no clear D. The length of the CDR3 is 13 residues. V lost 3 bases to trimming and J lost 5 bases, with 9 bases between them. The germline gives CDR1 SGDLS, CDR2 YYNGEE.

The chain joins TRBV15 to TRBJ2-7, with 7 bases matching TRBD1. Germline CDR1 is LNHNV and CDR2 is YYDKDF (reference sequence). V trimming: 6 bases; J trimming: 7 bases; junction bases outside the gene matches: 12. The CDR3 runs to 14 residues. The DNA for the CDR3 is TGTGCCACCAGAGCTGACAGGGTTCGGGGAGAGCAGTACTTC. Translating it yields CATRADRVRGEQYF.

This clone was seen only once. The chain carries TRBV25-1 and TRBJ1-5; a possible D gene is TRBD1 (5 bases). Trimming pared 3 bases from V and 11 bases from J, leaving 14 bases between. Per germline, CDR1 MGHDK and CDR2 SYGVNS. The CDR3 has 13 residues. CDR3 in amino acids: CASSESPGRAQHF. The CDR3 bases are TGTGCCAGCAGTGAGTCCCCAGGGAGGGCCCAGCATTTT.

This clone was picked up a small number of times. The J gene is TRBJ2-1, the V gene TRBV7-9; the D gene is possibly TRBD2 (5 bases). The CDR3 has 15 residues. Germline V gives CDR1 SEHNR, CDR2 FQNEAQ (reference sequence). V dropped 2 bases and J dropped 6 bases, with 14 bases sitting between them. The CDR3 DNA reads TGTGCCAGCAGCTTAAGAGCGGACGGAGGCAATGAGCAGTTCTTC. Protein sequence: CASSLRADGGNEQFF.

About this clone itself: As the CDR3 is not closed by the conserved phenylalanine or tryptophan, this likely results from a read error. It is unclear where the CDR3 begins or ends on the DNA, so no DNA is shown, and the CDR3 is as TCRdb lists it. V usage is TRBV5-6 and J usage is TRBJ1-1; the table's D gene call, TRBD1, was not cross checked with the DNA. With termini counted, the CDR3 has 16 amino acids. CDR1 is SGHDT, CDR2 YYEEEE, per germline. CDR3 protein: CASSLGDISARLGMLM.

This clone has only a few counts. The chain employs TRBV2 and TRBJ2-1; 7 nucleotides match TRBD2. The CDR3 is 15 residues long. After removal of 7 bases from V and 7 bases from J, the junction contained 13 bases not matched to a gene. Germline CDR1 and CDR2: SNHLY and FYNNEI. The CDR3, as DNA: TGTGCCAGCACTGGGGGGGGAGGGCCTCTTAATGAGCAGTTCTTC. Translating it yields CASTGGGGPLNEQFF.

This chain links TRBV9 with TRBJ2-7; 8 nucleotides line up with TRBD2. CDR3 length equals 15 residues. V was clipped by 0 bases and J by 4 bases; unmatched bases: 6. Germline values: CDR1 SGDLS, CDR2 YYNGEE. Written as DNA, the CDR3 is TGTGCCAGCAGCGTAGCGGGAGGGTCAGGGTACGAGCAGTACTTC. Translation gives CASSVAGGSGYEQYF.

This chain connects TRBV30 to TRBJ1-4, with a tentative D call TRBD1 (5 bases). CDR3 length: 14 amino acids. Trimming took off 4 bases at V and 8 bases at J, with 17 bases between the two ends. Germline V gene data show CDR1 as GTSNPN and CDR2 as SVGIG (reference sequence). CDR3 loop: CAWNGRGGREKLFF. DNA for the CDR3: TGTGCCTGGAATGGTAGGGGTGGCCGAGAAAAACTGTTTTTT.

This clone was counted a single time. CDR3: CASSVEHGLLREAFF. CDR3 in DNA: TGTGCCAGCAGCGTAGAGCACGGTTTGCTACGTGAAGCTTTCTTT. The gene calls are TRBV9 and TRBJ1-1; D is undetermined. CDR3 length equals 15 residues. Germline V CDR1 and CDR2: SGDLS, YYNGEE. The ends were cut back, 0 bases at V and 7 bases at J, with 16 bases in the middle.

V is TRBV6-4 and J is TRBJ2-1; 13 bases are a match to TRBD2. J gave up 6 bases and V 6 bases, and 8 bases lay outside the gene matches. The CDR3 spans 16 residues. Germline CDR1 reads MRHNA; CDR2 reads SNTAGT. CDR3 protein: CASSAGGLAGLNEQFF. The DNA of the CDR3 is TGTGCCAGCAGCGCCGGGGGACTAGCGGGACTCAATGAGCAGTTCTTC.

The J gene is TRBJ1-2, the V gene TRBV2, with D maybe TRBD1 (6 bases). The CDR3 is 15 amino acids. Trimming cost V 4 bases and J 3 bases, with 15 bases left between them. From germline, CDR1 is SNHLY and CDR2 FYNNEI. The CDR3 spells CASSATPGHYYGYTF. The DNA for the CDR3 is TGTGCCAGCAGTGCTACCCCGGGACATTACTATGGCTACACCTTC.